This T cell receptor (beta chain) was sequenced during a study of OX40 agonist ivuxolimab in advanced cancers. Study context: Patients took ivuxolimab, an agonistic anti-OX40 (CD134) antibody. Dose-escalation subjects each had hepatocellular carcinoma, melanoma, renal cell or head and neck cancer. Two cutaneous melanoma patients and one hepatocellular carcinoma patient, three in all, had partial responses.

Produced via immunoSEQ multiplex PCR; TCRdb's table is partial and in-frame only. The data hold some 83,000 clones, with roughly nine tenths observed a single time. The table lists this clone with a count of one. The CDR3 spans 14 residues. CDR1 is MNHEY and CDR2 is SMNVEV in the germline V gene (reference sequence). V shed 6 bases and J 7 bases; nucleotides not matched to a gene: 7. V usage is TRBV27 and J usage is TRBJ1-5; 9 bases map to TRBD1. This TCR derives from an adult with an advanced solid tumor such as melanoma, head and neck, liver or kidney cancer. This material consisted of CD4+ or CD8+ T cells sorted from blood, taken in a trial of the OX40 agonist ivuxolimab. This CDR3 is CASSMGQGYQPQHF. CDR3 DNA sequence: TGTGCCAGCAGCATGGGACAGGGTTACCAGCCCCAGCATTTT.